These T cell receptor beta chains were read from a single sample in a study of T cells in Graves' hyperthyroidism and ophthalmopathy. Via MiXCR, TCRdb re-called the multiplex PCR reads, giving one row per CDR3 protein. The sample carries some 760,000 distinct CDR3 sequences, about 14% recorded once. Material: blood. Receptors were obtained from a woman aged 18-29 years with Graves' hyperthyroidism. Both conserved end residues are part of each CDR3. The order of the fields is V gene, clone size, J gene, D gene, CDR3 protein, CDR3 DNA. The D gene is left open where the match is weak. The size of a clone is reported for some rows only, either as once, few or many, or as a class for expanded clones.

TRBV6-1,many,TRBJ2-7,-,CASSRNRVAYEQYF,TGTGCCAGCAGTCGAAACAGGGTGGCCTACGAGCAGTACTTC
TRBV18,many,TRBJ1-4,-,CASSKESSARGEKLFF,TGTGCCAGCTCAAAGGAGTCTTCGGCGCGGGGGGAAAAACTGTTTTTT
TRBV7-9,few,TRBJ1-1,TRBD1,CASTEGTANTEAFF,TGTGCCAGCACCGAGGGGACAGCTAACACTGAAGCTTTCTTT
TRBV3-1,few,TRBJ2-7,TRBD1,CASSHGDRGRTYEQYF,TGTGCCAGCAGCCATGGCGACAGGGGAAGAACCTACGAGCAGTACTTC
TRBV20-1,-,TRBJ2-7,TRBD2,CSARDASGRGQYF,TGCAGTGCTAGGGATGCTAGCGGGAGAGGGCAGTACTTC
TRBV7-3,-,TRBJ2-5,TRBD1,CASSLTGQGETQYF,TGTGCCAGCAGCTTAACTGGACAGGGAGAGACCCAGTACTTC
TRBV7-9,many,TRBJ1-1,-,CASRRQNTEAFF,TGTGCCAGCAGAAGACAGAACACTGAAGCTTTCTTT
TRBV11-2,many,TRBJ2-1,-,CASSLTAGSYNEQFF,TGTGCCAGCAGCTTAACTGCGGGATCCTACAATGAGCAGTTCTTC
TRBV19,-,TRBJ2-1,-,CASSMVLAYEQFF,TGTGCCAGTAGTATGGTACTAGCCTATGAGCAGTTCTTC
TRBV9,few,TRBJ1-1,-,CASSPPGRAEAFF,TGTGCCAGCAGCCCCCCCGGTCGCGCTGAAGCTTTCTTT
TRBV5-8,-,TRBJ1-1,-,CASSLFKGGQSSTEAFF,TGTGCCAGCAGCTTGTTTAAGGGGGGTCAGTCGTCCACTGAAGCTTTCTTT
TRBV27,-,TRBJ1-2,TRBD1,CASSQLSGTGSGYTF,TGTGCCAGCAGTCAATTATCGGGGACAGGGAGTGGCTACACCTTC
TRBV13,-,TRBJ1-6,TRBD1,CASSLDRDNSPLHF,TGTGCCAGCAGCTTGGACAGGGATAATTCACCCCTCCACTTT
TRBV18,many,TRBJ1-4,-,CASSRGLLNEKLFF,TGTGCCAGCTCAAGGGGACTGCTTAATGAAAAACTGTTTTTT
TRBV9,-,TRBJ2-5,-,CASASAGETQYF,TGTGCCAGCGCCAGTGCGGGTGAGACCCAGTACTTC
TRBV7-6,-,TRBJ2-5,-,CASSLTGPKETQYF,TGTGCCAGCAGCTTAACAGGACCGAAAGAGACCCAGTACTTC
TRBV7-2,many,TRBJ2-1,TRBD2,CASSRTSGAYNEQFF,TGTGCCAGCAGCCGGACTAGCGGTGCCTACAATGAGCAGTTCTTC
TRBV20-1,many,TRBJ2-7,TRBD1,CSARDWDSGPYEQYF,TGCAGTGCTAGAGACTGGGACAGCGGCCCCTACGAGCAGTACTTC
TRBV5-1,many,TRBJ2-1,TRBD2,CASSETSGVHNEQFF,TGCGCCAGCAGCGAGACTAGCGGGGTCCACAATGAGCAGTTCTTC
TRBV30,many,TRBJ1-1,TRBD1,CAWTMDRGPLNTEAFF,TGTGCCTGGACCATGGACAGGGGGCCACTGAACACTGAAGCTTTCTTT
TRBV12-3/TRBV12-4,many,TRBJ2-3,-,CASSLYPKADTQYF,TGTGCCAGCAGTTTGTATCCTAAGGCAGATACGCAGTATTTT
TRBV3-1,many,TRBJ1-1,-,CASSQVVAGGAFF,TGTGCCAGCAGCCAAGTTGTGGCCGGGGGGGCTTTCTTT
TRBV12-3/TRBV12-4,many,TRBJ1-2,TRBD1,CASSRQGARYGYTF,TGTGCCAGCAGCCGACAGGGGGCTAGATATGGCTACACCTTC
TRBV2,many,TRBJ1-3,-,CASSEVRMSGNTIYF,TGTGCCAGCAGTGAAGTAAGGATGTCTGGAAACACCATATATTTT
TRBV6-5,-,TRBJ1-1,TRBD1,CASSYSGTGPTEAFF,TGTGCCAGCAGTTACTCCGGGACAGGGCCCACTGAAGCTTTCTTT
TRBV15,many,TRBJ2-7,TRBD2,CATTLQAGEWDEQYF,TGTGCCACCACGCTTCAGGCGGGAGAGTGGGACGAGCAGTACTTC
TRBV3-1,-,TRBJ2-3,-,CASSQGSSYTDTQYF,TGTGCCAGCAGCCAAGGAAGCTCCTACACAGATACGCAGTATTTT
TRBV11-2,many,TRBJ1-1,-,CASEPAFMNTEAFF,TGTGCCAGCGAACCAGCCTTCATGAACACTGAAGCTTTCTTT
TRBV5-5,many,TRBJ2-3,-,CASSFPSEGTDTQYF,TGTGCCAGCAGCTTCCCGTCGGAAGGCACAGATACGCAGTATTTT
TRBV19,-,TRBJ2-4,-,CASSNFLAKNIQYF,TGTGCCAGTAGTAATTTTCTAGCCAAAAACATTCAGTACTTC
TRBV9,-,TRBJ1-1,-,CASSGKGVNTEAFF,TGTGCCAGCAGCGGAAAAGGAGTGAACACTGAAGCTTTCTTT